This T cell receptor beta chain was recorded in a study of cytomegalovirus exposure and HLA in healthy donors. Study conclusions and caveats: A list of 164 TCR beta chains associated with cytomegalovirus was given.

Comment on this clone: Its specificity is not known.

The CDR3 has 15 residues. CDR1 is MDHEN, CDR2 SYDVKM, per germline. Trimming took 3 bases from V and 2 from J, leaving 8 bases between them. The PCR was carried out with 60 Vbeta primers and 13 Jbeta primers. Data came from immunoSEQ multiplex PCR; TCRdb stores just in-frame clones and leaves some out. The profile covers about 72,000 clones, with roughly 78% appearing a single time and over 1.5% taken by the ten largest. The J gene is TRBJ2-6, the V gene TRBV28, with D unclear. This TCR derives from a man between 18 and 29 years old in good health and CMV-seronegative. The sample was PBMCs. CDR3 sequence (DNA): TGTGCCAGCAGTTTCACGGTAACTGGGGCCAACGTCCTGACTTTC. Residues: CASSFTVTGANVLTF.